These T cell receptor beta chains were read from a single sample in a study of vaccination and CD4 T cells after COVID-19. The antigens these receptors bind are not known. TCRdb re-called the PCR reads with MiXCR, one entry per CDR3 protein. The data show over 10,000 distinct CDR3 sequences, 25% to 30% seen once. This sample comprised CD4+ T cells from blood, cultured in vitro, obtained before SARS-CoV-2 vaccination. The receptors were gathered from a human donor who received a COVID-19 vaccine. Both conserved end residues are part of each CDR3. The order of the fields is V gene, clone size, D gene, CDR3 length, J gene, CDR3 DNA, CDR3 protein. D genes are given only for firm matches. Rows may omit the clone size; those that give it use once, few, many or a size class.

v_call: TRBV12-3/TRBV12-4
clone_size: medium-sized
d_call: NA
cdr3_length: 15
j_call: TRBJ2-5
cdr3_nt: TGTGCCAGCACCTCTACGCGAGGGCCTCAAGAGACCCAGTACTTC
cdr3_aa: CASTSTRGPQETQYF

v_call: TRBV29-1
clone_size: NA
d_call: NA
cdr3_length: 13
j_call: TRBJ2-2
cdr3_nt: TGCAGCGTCGACGGGGAGTACACCGGGGAGCTGTTTTTT
cdr3_aa: CSVDGEYTGELFF

v_call: TRBV12-5
clone_size: NA
d_call: NA
cdr3_length: 19
j_call: TRBJ1-3
cdr3_nt: TGTGCTAGTGGTTTGCCTCTAAACCGGGACCCAGGAGGAGGAAACACCATATATTTT
cdr3_aa: CASGLPLNRDPGGGNTIYF

v_call: TRBV7-6
clone_size: NA
d_call: NA
cdr3_length: 16
j_call: TRBJ2-2
cdr3_nt: TGTGCCAGCAGCTGGGCGGGGGCTTCGAACACCGGGGAGCTGTTTTTT
cdr3_aa: CASSWAGASNTGELFF

v_call: TRBV15
clone_size: NA
d_call: NA
cdr3_length: 16
j_call: TRBJ2-2
cdr3_nt: TGTGCCACCAGCAGAGATAGGTGGGGGGCCCACGGGGAGCTGTTTTTT
cdr3_aa: CATSRDRWGAHGELFF

v_call: TRBV5-4
clone_size: NA
d_call: NA
cdr3_length: 15
j_call: TRBJ2-1
cdr3_nt: TGTGCCAGCAGCTTGCAACAGGCCTCCTACAATGAGCAGTTCTTC
cdr3_aa: CASSLQQASYNEQFF

v_call: TRBV9
clone_size: NA
d_call: TRBD1
cdr3_length: 15
j_call: TRBJ1-2
cdr3_nt: TGTGCCAGCAGCGTATCCGGGACAGGGTATTCGGGCTACACCTTC
cdr3_aa: CASSVSGTGYSGYTF

v_call: TRBV14
clone_size: NA
d_call: TRBD1
cdr3_length: 16
j_call: TRBJ1-5
cdr3_nt: TGTGCCAGCAGCCACCGGACAGGGGCAGGCAATCAGCCCCAGCATTTT
cdr3_aa: CASSHRTGAGNQPQHF

v_call: TRBV7-3
clone_size: few
d_call: TRBD1
cdr3_length: 16
j_call: TRBJ1-1
cdr3_nt: TGTGCCAGCAGCTTAACGCGGTCAGGGGGGCAGACTGAAGCTTTCTTT
cdr3_aa: CASSLTRSGGQTEAFF

v_call: TRBV2
clone_size: few
d_call: NA
cdr3_length: 15
j_call: TRBJ2-3
cdr3_nt: TGTGCCAGCAGTGTGTCACTGCCTAGCACAGATACGCAGTATTTT
cdr3_aa: CASSVSLPSTDTQYF

v_call: TRBV28
clone_size: NA
d_call: NA
cdr3_length: 16
j_call: TRBJ1-5
cdr3_nt: TGTGCCAGCAGTTCACGGACAGTTTATAGCAATCAGCCCCAGCATTTT
cdr3_aa: CASSSRTVYSNQPQHF

v_call: TRBV10-3
clone_size: few
d_call: TRBD1
cdr3_length: 14
j_call: TRBJ2-5
cdr3_nt: TGTGCCATCAGTTACTCTACAGGGGGTGAGACCCAGTACTTC
cdr3_aa: CAISYSTGGETQYF

v_call: TRBV30
clone_size: once
d_call: NA
cdr3_length: 11
j_call: TRBJ2-3
cdr3_nt: TGTGCCTGGAGTGCCGAAGATACGCAGTATTTT
cdr3_aa: CAWSAEDTQYF

v_call: TRBV7-8
clone_size: NA
d_call: NA
cdr3_length: 18
j_call: TRBJ1-4
cdr3_nt: TGTGCCAGCAGCCCGATACGGCGGGGGTTGGGGAGTGGGGAAAAACTGTTTTTT
cdr3_aa: CASSPIRRGLGSGEKLFF

v_call: TRBV12-3/TRBV12-4
clone_size: NA
d_call: NA
cdr3_length: 13
j_call: TRBJ1-1
cdr3_nt: TGTGCCAGCAGGCAGACCGTTAACACTGAAGCTTTCTTT
cdr3_aa: CASRQTVNTEAFF

v_call: TRBV29-1
clone_size: NA
d_call: TRBD2
cdr3_length: 15
j_call: TRBJ2-1
cdr3_nt: TGCAGCGTTCATCTAGGACTAGCGGACTACAATGAGCAGTTCTTC
cdr3_aa: CSVHLGLADYNEQFF

v_call: TRBV29-1
clone_size: few
d_call: NA
cdr3_length: 14
j_call: TRBJ1-3
cdr3_nt: TGCAGCGTTGAACCCATTAACTCTGGAAACACCATATATTTT
cdr3_aa: CSVEPINSGNTIYF

v_call: TRBV7-9
clone_size: few
d_call: NA
cdr3_length: 14
j_call: TRBJ1-1
cdr3_nt: TGTGCCAGCCTTTCATTACAGGTGAACACTGAAGCTTTCTTT
cdr3_aa: CASLSLQVNTEAFF

v_call: TRBV25-1
clone_size: few
d_call: TRBD1
cdr3_length: 17
j_call: TRBJ1-5
cdr3_nt: TGTGCCAGCATAAGAGAGGACAGGGGTCGCGGCAATCAGCCCCAGCATTTT
cdr3_aa: CASIREDRGRGNQPQHF

v_call: TRBV10-3
clone_size: few
d_call: NA
cdr3_length: 14
j_call: TRBJ2-3
cdr3_nt: TGTGCCGCCAACTCCGGACAGCGCACAGATACGCAGTATTTT
cdr3_aa: CAANSGQRTDTQYF

v_call: TRBV4-1
clone_size: NA
d_call: NA
cdr3_length: 15
j_call: TRBJ2-7
cdr3_nt: TGCGCCAGCAGCCAAGTTGCGTCGGGCCGTTGGGAGCAGTACTTC
cdr3_aa: CASSQVASGRWEQYF

v_call: TRBV6-2/TRBV6-3
clone_size: few
d_call: NA
cdr3_length: 13
j_call: TRBJ1-1
cdr3_nt: TGTGCCAGCAGTTACGGGGTTAGGACTGAAGCTTTCTTT
cdr3_aa: CASSYGVRTEAFF

v_call: TRBV14
clone_size: NA
d_call: TRBD1
cdr3_length: 15
j_call: TRBJ1-2
cdr3_nt: TGTGCCAGCAGCCAAGATAGGACAGGGTTAATCGGCTACACCTTC
cdr3_aa: CASSQDRTGLIGYTF

v_call: TRBV30
clone_size: NA
d_call: TRBD1
cdr3_length: 17
j_call: TRBJ1-2
cdr3_nt: TGTGCCTGGAGACACCGGGACAGGGTCTCTAGAGGATGGGGCTACACCTTC
cdr3_aa: CAWRHRDRVSRGWGYTF

v_call: TRBV5-4
clone_size: NA
d_call: NA
cdr3_length: 15
j_call: TRBJ2-6
cdr3_nt: TGTGCCAGCAGCCGTACAGGGTCTGGGGCCAACGTCCTGACTTTC
cdr3_aa: CASSRTGSGANVLTF